Below, 11 T cell receptor beta chains from the same sample are listed, as sequenced in a study of T cells after yellow fever vaccination. TCRdb itself ran the 5' RACE reads through MiXCR, one entry per CDR3 protein. Among some 670,000 distinct CDR3 sequences listed, around 12% were seen once. Sequenced here: PBMCs, sampled on the day of the yellow fever booster vaccination. The source is a man in his thirties or forties who received the YFV17D yellow fever vaccine.

This clonotype was counted between two and nine times. The chain joins TRBV4-2 to TRBJ1-5, with unresolved D. V shed 2 bases and J shed 0 bases, with 11 bases lying between them. The CDR3 runs 16 residues. Germline CDR1 is LGHNA and CDR2 is YNFKEQ. DNA for the CDR3: TGTGCCAGCAGCCAAAGACACGGATCTAGCAATCAGCCCCAGCATTTT. It yields the protein CASSQRHGSSNQPQHF.

The rearrangement links TRBV11-2 to TRBJ2-5; D is perhaps TRBD1 (8 bases). Per germline, CDR1 SGHAT and CDR2 FQNNGV. There are 16 residues in the CDR3. Between the trimmed V and J ends, which lost 3 bases and 4 bases, there was a span of 18 bases. CDR3 DNA sequence: TGTGCCAGCAGCTTTCAAACACAGGGGGGGAGAGAGACCCAGTACTTC. This translates into CASSFQTQGGRETQYF.

This clonotype appeared a few times. This chain links TRBV4-3 with TRBJ2-5, with unresolved D. CDR1 is LGHNA and CDR2 is YSLEER in the germline V gene. The V end lost 4 bases, the J end lost 0 bases, and 9 bases lay between the germline ends. The CDR3 consists of 14 residues. CDR3 residues: CASSRSAHQETQYF. The CDR3 DNA follows: TGCGCCAGCAGCCGGAGCGCTCACCAAGAGACCCAGTACTTC.

The chain employs TRBV5-1 and TRBJ2-7; D remains ambiguous. The germline V gene has CDR1 SGHRS and CDR2 YFSETQ. This CDR3 is built from 13 residues. V shed 0 bases and J shed 1 base, with 5 bases lying between them. CDR3 sequence (DNA): TGCGCCAGCAGCTTGGACTGGTCCTACGAGCAGTACTTC. It encodes CASSLDWSYEQYF.

This clonotype was seen more than once but under ten times. This chain joins TRBV3-1 and TRBJ2-1; 11 bases map to TRBD2. The germline gives CDR1 LGHDT, CDR2 YNNKEL (reference sequence). This CDR3 comprises 16 residues. The ends lost 6 bases at V and 14 bases at J; junction bases unmatched: 18. This CDR3 reads CASRHSSGRASLSEFF. In DNA, the CDR3 is TGTGCCAGCAGACACAGTAGCGGGAGGGCCTCTCTCTCGGAGTTCTTC.

This clonotype has a handful of counts. The gene calls are TRBV20-1 and TRBJ2-7; TRBD1 matches 8 bases. CDR1 and CDR2 from the germline V gene are DFQATT and SNEGSKA (reference sequence). The length of the CDR3 is 14 residues. The V segment lost 6 bases and the J segment 0 bases; nucleotides outside the gene matches: 7. CDR3: CSAIGTGSSYEQYF. In nucleotides, the CDR3 is TGCAGTGCAATTGGGACAGGCAGCTCCTACGAGCAGTACTTC.

This clonotype was detected a few times. The J gene is TRBJ2-1, the V gene TRBV4-2; TRBD2 matches at 9 bases. Germline V CDR1 and CDR2: LGHNA, YNFKEQ. After removal of 3 bases from V and 3 bases from J, the junction contained 6 bases not matched to a gene. The CDR3 extends over 16 amino acids. The CDR3 coding sequence is TGTGCCAGCAGCCAGGGACTAGCCCTAAGCTACAATGAGCAGTTCTTC. This encodes CASSQGLALSYNEQFF.

The rearrangement uses TRBV7-8 and TRBJ2-1; D might be TRBD2 (5 bases). Germline V gene lookup returns CDR1 SGHVS and CDR2 FQNEAQ. The V end was cut by 1 base, the J end by 9 bases, with 13 bases between. The CDR3 is 14 amino acids. The CDR3 nucleotides are TGTGCCAGCAGCTTAGAGTGGTCGGACTTTGAGCAGTTCTTC. Residues: CASSLEWSDFEQFF.

This clonotype has more than one count but fewer than ten. V gene TRBV12-3 or TRBV12-4 combines with J gene TRBJ2-3; D gene unclear. The V gene lost 3 bases and the J gene lost 2 bases, with 21 bases spanning the gap. This CDR3 has 18 residues. CDR3 sequence: CASSFLLEASRHTDTQYF. Here the CDR3 DNA reads TGTGCCAGCAGTTTTTTATTAGAAGCGTCTAGACACACAGATACGCAGTATTTT.

This chain uses TRBV7-9 with TRBJ2-1; tentatively, D is TRBD2 (6 bases). The V and J ends lost 5 bases and 9 bases respectively, with 14 bases between them. The length of the CDR3 is 13 residues. CDR1 SEHNR and CDR2 FQNEAQ come from the germline V gene (reference sequence). DNA of the CDR3: TGTGCCAGCAGCCTGGCGGGGTTGATTGAGCAGTTCTTC. It translates to CASSLAGLIEQFF.

The genes are TRBV6-5 and TRBJ2-1; 7 bases align to TRBD2. The CDR3 runs to 14 residues. V lost 2 bases, J lost 4 bases, and 2 bases stayed unmatched. Germline CDR1 and CDR2: MNHEY and SVGAGI. CDR3 in amino acids: CASSYTREYNEQFF. CDR3 bases: TGTGCCAGCAGTTACACGCGGGAGTACAATGAGCAGTTCTTC.